This T cell receptor beta chain stems from a study of blood T cell repertoires in COVID-19 (dated by TCRdb to the early 2020s). For the study in its entirety: Collaborator samples came from the United States, Italy and Spain and covered acute and convalescent phases of COVID-19. The prospective study material was composed of cDNA or gDNA derived from T cells, B-cell-depleted T cells, or PBMCs. Subjects who had been exposed to COVID-19, were actively infected with it, or had recovered from it provided the deeply sampled blood TCRbeta repertoires that made up the dataset. The repertoires were released in a freely available public database meant as a resource for research on the immune response to SARS-CoV-2. Samples came from the ongoing ImmuneRACE study (first 160 participants) plus 1,254 subjects from 6 global collaborators. A de-identified subject ID, COVID-19 status, age in years and sex were almost always included in the sample metadata. Where HLA class I and class II types were available, the types were taken from metadata supplied by the sample provider, not from assay-based typing. What the work shows at the level of the full study, not this receptor alone: How much clinical and demographic metadata was included differed by source and by participant, and the metadata was provided uncurated.

The CDR3 numbers 15 residues from cysteine through phenylalanine. Only the CDR3 portion is preserved as DNA: 45 bases, with reading frame beginning at the first base. After removal of 0 bases from V and 3 bases from J, the junction retains 2 bases not matched to a gene. The germline V gene (reference sequence) yields MNHEY for CDR1 and SMNVEV for CDR2. The immunoSEQ Assay, a bias-controlled multiplex PCR, was used to amplify TCRbeta CDR3 regions from genomic DNA. The original pipeline was this. The number of nucleated cells in each sample was estimated by amplification of reference gene primers within the assay. Sequence reads were collapsed and filtered to measure the absolute abundance of every unique TCRbeta CDR3 rearrangement. For each sample, productive Simpson clonality was calculated by taking the square root of Simpson's diversity index across productive rearrangements. As stored in TCRdb, this immuneACCESS dataset retains in-frame rearrangements with V and J assigned. A fraction of the clones does not appear; measured against another copy, unresolved V genes explain less than half of the discrepancy, and the remainder lacks a known reason. The DNA was the basis for D and trimming; V, J and clone size are from that table. The sample table holds more than 45,000 clones, of which over 80% were seen once. The top ten clones comprise approximately 20% of the sample.

With regard to this clone: The clone's antigen remains unknown. No base qualities exist here, and no much larger clone lies one base off it.

Whole blood was collected in K2EDTA tubes by collaborating institutions according to the institutions' own protocols. Collaborator samples were shipped for TCRbeta analysis as frozen whole blood, isolated PBMCs, or DNA extracted from either sample type. The chain couples TRBV27 to TRBJ2-1; 7 central nucleotides agree with TRBD1. Material: peripheral blood. The source of this sequence is a woman between 55 and 75 years old with acute or convalescent COVID-19. The encoded CDR3 is CASSLSPGGYNEQFF. The nucleotides read TGTGCCAGCAGTTTATCTCCAGGGGGCTACAATGAGCAGTTCTTC.